The 7 T cell receptor beta chains below all came from one sample that was sequenced in a study of T cell responses to AZD1222 COVID-19 vaccine. Profiling relied on immunoSEQ multiplex PCR, and the TCRdb table lists in-frame clones only, not all of them. The table shows some 70,000 clones, with 84% occurring only once. The material was peripheral blood, obtained on day 0 of AZD1222 vaccination. Receptors originate from an adult in good health.

This chain joins TRBV7-3 and TRBJ2-6; 10 bases match TRBD2. The CDR3 is 18 amino acids. V was pared by 2 bases and J by 0 bases, with 4 bases of the junction left unmatched. Looked up from germline, CDR1 is SGHTA and CDR2 is FQGTGA. The CDR3 bases are TGTGCCAGCAGCTTATTCAGCGGGGGGGCCTCTGGGGCCAACGTCCTGACTTTC. This encodes CASSLFSGGASGANVLTF.

V and J are TRBV10-2 and TRBJ1-1; D is possibly TRBD1 (6 bases). The CDR3 totals 17 residues. Trimming cost V 0 bases and J 1 base, with 15 bases left between them. The germline V gene encodes CDR1 WSHSY and CDR2 SAAADI. In DNA, the CDR3 is TGCGCCAGCAGTGAGTCATTGAGGCGGGGGGCGAACACTGAAGCTTTCTTT. It encodes CASSESLRRGANTEAFF.

The V and J genes are TRBV30 and TRBJ1-5; unclear D gene. The CDR3 has 17 residues. V dropped 0 bases and J dropped 2 bases, with 17 bases sitting between them. Germline-derived CDR1 and CDR2 are GTSNPN and SVGIG (reference sequence). This chain's CDR3 is CAWSVSRTHLGNQPQHF. CDR3 DNA: TGTGCCTGGAGTGTCTCGCGAACACACCTGGGCAATCAGCCCCAGCATTTT.

This chain links TRBV15 with TRBJ1-2; possibly TRBD1 for D (5 bases). CDR1 is LNHNV and CDR2 is YYDKDF in the germline V gene (reference sequence). The CDR3 contains 16 residues. V lost 1 base, J lost 1 base, and 13 bases lay in between. The DNA of the CDR3 is TGTGCCACCAGCAGAGGGGGCCTTTTTGTTAACTATGGCTACACCTTC. It encodes CATSRGGLFVNYGYTF.

The chain recombines TRBV7-3 with TRBJ2-7, with TRBD2 matching over 10 bases. This CDR3 region has 15 residues. Germline V gene lookup returns CDR1 SGHTA and CDR2 FQGTGA. V trimming: 5 bases; J trimming: 4 bases; junction bases outside the gene matches: 8. The CDR3, as DNA: TGTGCCAGCAGCGCAGCGGGGGGGCCAGAGTACGAGCAGTACTTC. Translated, it gives CASSAAGGPEYEQYF.

This rearrangement joins TRBV7-9 to TRBJ2-7, with TRBD1 as a possible D gene (6 bases). The CDR3 extends over 15 amino acids. The V gene's germline CDR1 is SEHNR and CDR2 FQNEAQ (reference sequence). V was shortened by 0 bases and J by 5 bases, with 14 bases between the two germline ends. CDR3 in amino acids: CASSLALGRGDEQYF. The CDR3 DNA reads TGTGCCAGCAGCTTAGCGCTAGGCAGGGGCGACGAGCAGTACTTC.

DNA of the CDR3: TGTGCCAGCAGTTCGACAGGCGTGGGGACCCAGTACTTC. Translating it yields CASSSTGVGTQYF. The V and J genes are TRBV7-9 and TRBJ2-5; a possible D gene is TRBD1 (6 bases). The CDR3 loop spans 13 amino acids. Germline values: CDR1 SEHNR, CDR2 FQNEAQ (reference sequence). V dropped 6 bases and J dropped 7 bases, with 15 bases sitting between them.